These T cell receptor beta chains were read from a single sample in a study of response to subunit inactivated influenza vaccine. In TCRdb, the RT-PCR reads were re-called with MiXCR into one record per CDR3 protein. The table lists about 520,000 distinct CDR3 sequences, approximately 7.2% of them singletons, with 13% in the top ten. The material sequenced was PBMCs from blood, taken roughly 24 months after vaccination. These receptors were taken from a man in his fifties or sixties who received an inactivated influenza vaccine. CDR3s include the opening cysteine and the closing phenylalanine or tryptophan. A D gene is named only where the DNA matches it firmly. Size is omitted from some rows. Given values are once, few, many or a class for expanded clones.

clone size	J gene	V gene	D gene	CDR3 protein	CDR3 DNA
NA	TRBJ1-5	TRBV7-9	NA	CASGSLRIGTSNQPQHF	TGTGCCAGCGGCTCCCTTCGAATTGGAACAAGCAATCAGCCCCAGCATTTT
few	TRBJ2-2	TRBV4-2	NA	CASSGAGGELFF	TGTGCCAGCAGCGGAGCCGGCGGGGAGCTGTTTTTT
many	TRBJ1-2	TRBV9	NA	CASSLGWGYTF	TGTGCCAGCAGCTTAGGGTGGGGCTACACCTTC
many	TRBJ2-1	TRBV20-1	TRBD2	CSPTSGGHLSLYNEQFF	TGCAGTCCTACTAGCGGGGGGCATCTGTCCCTATACAATGAGCAGTTCTTC
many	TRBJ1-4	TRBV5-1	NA	CASSLGPEYEKLFF	TGCGCCAGCAGCTTGGGTCCGGAGTATGAAAAACTGTTTTTT
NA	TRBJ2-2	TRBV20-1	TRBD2	CSATGLAGRLGELFF	TGCAGTGCTACAGGACTAGCGGGGCGTCTCGGGGAGCTGTTTTTT
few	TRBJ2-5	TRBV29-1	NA	CSVAINRLETQYF	TGCAGCGTTGCCATTAATAGGCTGGAGACCCAGTACTTC
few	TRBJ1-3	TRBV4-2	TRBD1	CASSRTGGPSGNTIYF	TGTGCCAGCAGCCGGACAGGGGGGCCCTCTGGAAACACCATATATTTT
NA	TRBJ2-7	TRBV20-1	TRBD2	CSARSSGRTYEQYF	TGCAGTGCTAGATCTAGCGGGAGGACCTACGAGCAGTACTTC
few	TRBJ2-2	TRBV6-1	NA	CASTAPNTGELFF	TGTGCCAGCACGGCCCCGAACACCGGGGAGCTGTTTTTT
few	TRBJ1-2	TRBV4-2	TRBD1	CASSQEDRATGYTF	TGTGCCAGCAGCCAAGAGGACAGGGCAACTGGCTACACCTTC
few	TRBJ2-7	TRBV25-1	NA	CASSLPGGYYEQYF	TGTGCCAGCTCTTTACCGGGCGGTTACTACGAGCAGTACTTC
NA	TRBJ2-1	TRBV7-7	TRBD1	CASSPGRDRGPKNSYNEQFF	TGTGCTAGCAGCCCCGGTCGGGACAGGGGTCCCAAGAACTCCTACAATGAGCAGTTCTTC
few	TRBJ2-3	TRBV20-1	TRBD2	CSAIGSGTSGRQDTQYF	TGCAGTGCTATCGGATCGGGGACTAGCGGGAGACAAGATACGCAGTATTTT
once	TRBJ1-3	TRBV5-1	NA	CASRGARARSYGNTIYF	TGCGCCAGCAGGGGGGCAAGGGCCCGGTCCTATGGAAACACCATATATTTT
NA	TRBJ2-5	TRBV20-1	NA	CSASDPVSETQYF	TGCAGTGCTAGCGACCCAGTATCGGAGACCCAGTACTTC
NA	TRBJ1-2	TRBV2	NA	CASIGRELANYGYTF	TGTGCCAGCATCGGCAGAGAGTTAGCTAACTATGGCTACACCTTC
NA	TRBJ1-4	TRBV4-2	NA	CASSQDRVNELFF	TGTGCCAGCAGCCAAGATAGGGTGAATGAACTGTTTTTT
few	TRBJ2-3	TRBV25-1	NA	CASSEYRSTDTQYF	TGTGCCAGCAGTGAATATCGTAGCACAGATACGCAGTATTTT
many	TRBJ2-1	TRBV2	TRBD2	CASKTSGIYEQFF	TGTGCCAGCAAAACTAGCGGGATATATGAGCAGTTCTTC
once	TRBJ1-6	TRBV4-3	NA	CASSPFGGPWEPLHF	TGCGCCAGCAGCCCTTTTGGCGGACCCTGGGAACCCCTCCACTTT
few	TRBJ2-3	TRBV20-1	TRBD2	CSARDSGDGTQYF	TGCAGTGCTAGAGACAGCGGGGATGGCACGCAGTATTTT
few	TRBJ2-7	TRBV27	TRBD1	CASSLSPQGAYEQYF	TGTGCCAGCAGTTTATCGCCACAGGGGGCTTACGAGCAGTACTTC
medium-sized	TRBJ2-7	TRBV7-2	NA	CASSSGTFYEQYF	TGTGCCAGCAGCTCCGGGACTTTCTACGAGCAGTACTTC
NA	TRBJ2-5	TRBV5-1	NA	CASSLGSSAETQYF	TGCGCCAGCAGCTTGGGGTCTAGCGCTGAGACCCAGTACTTC
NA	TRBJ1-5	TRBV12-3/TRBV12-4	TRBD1	CASSRGQPRLGQPQHF	TGTGCCAGCAGTCGGGGACAGCCCCGCTTAGGTCAGCCCCAGCATTTT
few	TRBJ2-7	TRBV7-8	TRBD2	CASSFLTSGSGEQYF	TGTGCCAGCAGCTTCCTAACTAGCGGGAGTGGCGAGCAGTACTTC
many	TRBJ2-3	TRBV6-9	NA	CATLEGGTDTQYF	TGTGCCACCCTGGAGGGTGGTACAGATACGCAGTATTTT
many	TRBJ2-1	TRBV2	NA	CASSAYNEQFF	TGTGCCAGCAGTGCATACAATGAGCAGTTCTTC
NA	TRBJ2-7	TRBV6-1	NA	CASSRGQAFGEQYF	TGTGCCAGCAGTCGAGGACAAGCGTTTGGCGAGCAGTACTTC
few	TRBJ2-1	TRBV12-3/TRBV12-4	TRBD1	CASSSGQGRQFF	TGTGCCAGCAGTTCCGGACAGGGGAGGCAGTTCTTC
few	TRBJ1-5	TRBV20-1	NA	CSATIGIGQPQHF	TGCAGCGCAACCATAGGGATAGGGCAGCCCCAGCATTTT
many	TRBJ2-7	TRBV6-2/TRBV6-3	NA	CASSYYRGYEQYF	TGTGCCAGCAGTTACTACAGAGGGTACGAGCAGTACTTC
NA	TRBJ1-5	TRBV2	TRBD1	CASSDRGLVQPQHF	TGTGCCAGCAGCGACAGGGGCCTCGTGCAGCCCCAGCATTTT
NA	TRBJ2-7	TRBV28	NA	CASSPVGAPSYEQYF	TGTGCCAGCAGTCCAGTTGGGGCACCTTCCTACGAGCAGTACTTC
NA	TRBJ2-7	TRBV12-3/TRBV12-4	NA	CASSPGKSYEQYF	TGTGCCAGCAGTCCCGGGAAATCCTACGAGCAGTACTTC
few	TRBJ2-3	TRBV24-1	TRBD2	CATSESGREGYSTDTQYF	TGTGCCACCAGTGAAAGCGGGAGGGAAGGTTATAGCACAGATACGCAGTATTTT
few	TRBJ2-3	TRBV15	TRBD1	CATSREPQGRDTQYF	TGTGCCACCAGCAGAGAACCACAGGGGAGAGATACGCAGTATTTT
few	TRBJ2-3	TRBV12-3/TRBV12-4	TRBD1	CASREEAGTGRYTQYF	TGTGCCAGCAGGGAGGAAGCGGGGACAGGGAGGTATACGCAGTATTTT
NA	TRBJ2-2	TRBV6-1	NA	CASSTRAGTGELFF	TGTGCCAGCAGTACGCGTGCTGGCACCGGGGAGCTGTTTTTT
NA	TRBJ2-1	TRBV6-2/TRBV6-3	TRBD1	CASSYSLRDRSYNEQFF	TGTGCCAGCAGTTACTCGCTCAGGGACAGGTCCTACAATGAGCAGTTCTTC
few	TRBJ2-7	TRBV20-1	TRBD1	CSATGRQGRVSYEQYF	TGCAGTGCTACGGGGCGACAGGGCCGGGTCAGCTACGAGCAGTACTTC
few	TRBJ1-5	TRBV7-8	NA	CASSSSGHRNQPQHF	TGTGCCAGCAGCTCCTCCGGACACCGCAATCAGCCCCAGCATTTT
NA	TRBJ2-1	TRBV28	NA	CAGGGLPNNEQFF	TGTGCCGGGGGGGGCCTTCCCAACAATGAGCAGTTCTTC
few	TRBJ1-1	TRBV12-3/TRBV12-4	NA	CASSLRGYTEAFF	TGTGCCAGCAGCCTGCGGGGGTACACTGAAGCTTTCTTT
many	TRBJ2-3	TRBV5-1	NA	CASSHRTAHIPSTDTQYF	TGCGCCAGCAGCCACAGGACAGCCCACATTCCTAGCACAGATACGCAGTATTTT
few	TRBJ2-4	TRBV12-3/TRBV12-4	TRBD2	CASSPPSGAGKNIQYF	TGTGCCAGCAGTCCGCCTAGCGGAGCTGGGAAAAACATTCAGTACTTC
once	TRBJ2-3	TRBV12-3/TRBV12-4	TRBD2	CASDQRSGRGTDMQYF	TGTGCCAGCGACCAAAGGAGCGGGAGAGGCACAGATATGCAGTATTTT
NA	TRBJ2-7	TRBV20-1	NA	CSATGPIPAYEQYF	TGCAGTGCTACGGGGCCGATCCCCGCCTACGAGCAGTACTTC
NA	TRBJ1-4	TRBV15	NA	CATSRDTLDSENEKLFF	TGTGCCACCAGCAGAGATACCCTGGACAGCGAGAATGAAAAACTGTTTTTT
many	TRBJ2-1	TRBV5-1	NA	CASSFTDSRPPHEQFF	TGCGCCAGCAGCTTTACCGACAGCCGCCCCCCTCATGAGCAGTTCTTC
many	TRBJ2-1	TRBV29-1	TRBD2	CSVEEIAGGTNEQFF	TGCAGCGTTGAAGAAATAGCGGGGGGGACCAATGAGCAGTTCTTC
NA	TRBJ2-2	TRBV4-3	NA	CASSQERSGELFF	TGCGCCAGCAGCCAAGAGAGGTCCGGGGAGCTGTTTTTT
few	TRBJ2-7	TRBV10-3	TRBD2	CAISERTSGSLF	TGTGCCATCAGTGAGCGGACTAGCGGGTCCCTATTC
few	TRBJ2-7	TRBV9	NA	CASSDPRDFLSNF	TGTGCCAGCAGCGACCCTAGGGACTTCTTGTCCAACTTC
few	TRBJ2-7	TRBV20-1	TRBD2	CSASRRATSDYEQYF	TGCAGTGCTAGCAGGCGGGCGACTAGCGACTACGAGCAGTACTTC
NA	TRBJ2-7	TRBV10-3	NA	CAISGTALIGEQYF	TGTGCCATCAGCGGGACTGCTCTAATTGGGGAGCAGTACTTC
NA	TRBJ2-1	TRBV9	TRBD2	CASSLLGRGGYNEQFF	TGTGCCAGCAGCCTTCTGGGGCGGGGGGGCTACAATGAGCAGTTCTTC